This TCR beta chain was recovered during a study of shared clonotypes between healthy human individuals. This CDR3 has 12 amino acids. V was trimmed by 4 bases and J by 5 bases, leaving 11 bases between them. Germline V lookup: CDR1 SQVTM, CDR2 ANQGSEA. Assay used: immunoSEQ multiplex PCR; TCRdb lists only in-frame clones, some missing. The sample yields about 480,000 clones, 79% seen once. J is TRBJ1-2 and V is TRBV29-1; D is possibly TRBD1 (5 bases). Sequencing was done on a sample of PBMCs. The sequence came from a woman in her thirties or forties in good health. Some clones in this sample may be carry-over from other donors' samples. The chain's CDR3 is CSVVGGGYGYTF. CDR3 bases: TGCAGCGTTGTCGGGGGTGGGTATGGCTACACCTTC.